This T cell receptor beta chain was observed in a study of shared clonotypes between healthy human individuals. Germline V gives CDR1 GTSNPN, CDR2 SVGIG (reference sequence). This CDR3 has 15 amino acids. Losses at the gene ends were 5 bases for V and 5 bases for J; bases not matched to a gene: 12. The repertoire was sequenced with immunoSEQ multiplex PCR; TCRdb's copy has only in-frame clones and lacks some. The sample lists millions of clones, roughly 93% occurring once. V usage is TRBV30 and J usage is TRBJ1-1, with 9 bases fitting TRBD1. This TCR came from a man younger than 30 in good health. Some clones in this sample may be carry-over from other donors' samples. The sample comprised naive CD4+ T cells from PBMCs. Subset here: CD45RA+ positively selected. For the CDR3, the DNA is TGTGCCTGGTCGGAGACAGGGGGATCAAGAACTGAAGCTTTCTTT. Encoded protein: CAWSETGGSRTEAFF.